The source of this T cell receptor delta chain is a study of delta chains in infants with herpesvirus infections. The study's findings and limits: The public clonotype appeared only at the first post-infection time point and was absent in uninfected infants.

Gamma-chain- and delta-chain-specific primers converted PBMC RNA into TCR cDNA. TCRdb re-called the RT-PCR reads with CATT. The data contain around 310 delta-chain clones, roughly a sixth of them singletons. As regards this clone: Its antigen is as yet unknown. Since a far larger clone is one base different, this is likely a read error.

The clonotype was recovered from a human donor who was a Ugandan infant, either HIV-exposed or HIV-unexposed (not recorded which). Sequenced here: peripheral blood, sampled at time point 2 of longitudinal follow-up.

The CDR3 DNA follows: TGTGCCTGTGACACCCTTCCTGCAACGGGCTGGGACACCCGACAGATGTTTTTC. Its translation: CACDTLPATGWDTRQMFF. The gene calls are TRDV2 and TRDJ3; a possible D gene is TRDD2 (6 bases). The V and J ends lost 0 bases and 3 bases respectively, with 14 bases between them. The CDR3 sequence is 18 residues long. CDR1 GEAIGNYY and CDR2 EKD come from the germline V gene.